Listed here are 16 T cell receptor beta chains from one sample, sequenced in a study of a mutant IDH1 vaccine in newly diagnosed glioma. Time point of the sample: week 47, end of study. Mutant IDH1 20-mer peptide, at 300 ug, made up each vaccine dose, with topical imiquimod. No antigen has been assigned to these receptors. Clones were sequenced by immunoSEQ multiplex PCR, and TCRdb holds only the in-frame ones, with some missing. Of roughly 38,000 clones listed, 82% are singletons. This material consisted of PBMCs, taken from a glioma patient whose treatment included an IDH1 peptide vaccine. These receptors originate from a man aged 18 to 35 with glioma. Some clones in this sample may be carry-over from other donors' samples.

This clone was seen just once. J is TRBJ2-1 and V is TRBV27, with 12 bases lining up with TRBD2. Germline values: CDR1 MNHEY, CDR2 SMNVEV (reference sequence). The CDR3 is 17 residues long. J was trimmed by 4 bases and V by 2 bases; bases with no gene match: 6. The CDR3 coding sequence is TGTGCCAGCAGTTTAATGACTAGCGGGGGCCTATACAATGAGCAGTTCTTC. Protein sequence: CASSLMTSGGLYNEQFF.

The chain uses TRBV6-5 and TRBJ1-1; D perhaps matches TRBD1 (6 bases). The CDR3 spans 14 residues. Trimming removed 7 bases at V and 4 bases at J, with 16 bases between. CDR1 is MNHEY and CDR2 is SVGAGI in the germline V gene. The CDR3 sequence: CASIEGGWATEAFF. In DNA form, the CDR3 reads TGTGCCAGCATCGAGGGGGGATGGGCCACTGAAGCTTTCTTT.

The chain combines TRBV19 with TRBJ1-2; D remains unclear. The CDR3 loop spans 12 amino acids. Trimming pared 6 bases from V and 4 bases from J, leaving 9 bases between. Germline-derived CDR1 and CDR2 are LNHDA and SQIVND (reference sequence). The CDR3, as DNA: TGTGCCAGTAGCGGGGAGGCCTATGGCTACACCTTC. Encoded protein: CASSGEAYGYTF.

This clone was counted a single time. The chain uses TRBV27 and TRBJ1-1; TRBD1 agrees at 9 bases. The CDR3 extends over 15 amino acids. The trim removed 2 bases at V and 9 bases at J, leaving 10 bases unmatched. The germline V gene encodes CDR1 MNHEY and CDR2 SMNVEV (reference sequence). In nucleotides, the CDR3 is TGTGCCAGCAGTTTACCAGGGACAGGGAAGGAGAAAGCTTTCTTT. It yields the protein CASSLPGTGKEKAFF.

V usage is TRBV30 and J usage is TRBJ1-5; maybe TRBD1 (5 bases). V lost 5 bases and J lost 7, with 12 bases in between. The germline V gene encodes CDR1 GTSNPN and CDR2 SVGIG (reference sequence). The CDR3 contains 12 residues. The DNA for the CDR3 is TGTGCCTGGGGCCTGGGGGAGCAGCCCCAGCATTTT. Its protein product is CAWGLGEQPQHF.

The V and J genes are TRBV5-4 and TRBJ2-7, with D possibly TRBD1 on 6 matching bases. Germline V gene data show CDR1 as SGHNT and CDR2 as YYREEE (reference sequence). Trimming cost V 4 bases and J 3 bases, with 17 bases left between them. The CDR3 is 15 residues long. As DNA, the CDR3 is TGTGCCAGCAGCCAGAAACAGGGAATCGGCTACGAGCAGTACTTC. It is translated as CASSQKQGIGYEQYF.

This chain connects TRBV2 to TRBJ1-1; TRBD1 matches 10 bases. The V gene end was trimmed by 1 base and the J gene end by 6 bases; junction bases not matched to a gene: 8. CDR3 length: 16 residues. From germline, CDR1 is SNHLY and CDR2 FYNNEI. CDR3 amino acids: CASSEGRQGANSEAFF. Here the CDR3 DNA reads TGTGCCAGCAGTGAAGGCCGACAGGGGGCGAATTCTGAAGCTTTCTTT. Drawing the rest from reference TRBV2 and TRBJ1-1, the complete variable domain is EPEVTQTPSHQVTQMGQEVILRCVPISNHLYFYWYRQILGQKVEFLVSFYNNEISEKSEIFDDQFSVERPDGSNFTLKIRSTKLEDSAMYFCASSEGRQGANSEAFFGQGTRLTVV.

The V gene is TRBV29-1, the J gene TRBJ2-1; D possibly matches TRBD1 or TRBD2 (5 bases each). The germline CDR1 and CDR2 sequences are SQVTM and ANQGSEA. Trimming shortened V by 7 bases and J by 4 bases, and 20 bases separated the two germline ends. The CDR3 spans 15 residues. CDR3 protein: CSAGLGAGAYNEQFF. The CDR3 DNA follows: TGCAGCGCCGGCCTCGGGGCGGGCGCATACAATGAGCAGTTCTTC.

The chain combines TRBV15 with TRBJ1-2; 12 nucleotides line up with TRBD1. CDR3 length: 17 residues. After removal of 6 bases from V and 2 bases from J, the junction contained 10 bases not matched to a gene. Germline V gene sequence: CDR1 LNHNV, CDR2 YYDKDF (reference sequence). The CDR3 reads CATRVRDRGLNNYGYTF. CDR3 coding DNA: TGTGCCACCAGAGTGAGGGACAGGGGGCTCAACAACTATGGCTACACCTTC. Complete variable domain (other parts from reference TRBV15 and TRBJ1-2): DAMVIQNPRYQVTQFGKPVTLSCSQTLNHNVMYWYQQKSSQAPKLLFHYYDKDFNNEADTPDNFQSRRPNTSFCFLDIRSPGLGDTAMYLCATRVRDRGLNNYGYTFGSGTRLTVV.

The chain carries TRBV4-3 and TRBJ1-2; D is undetermined. Germline CDR1 and CDR2: LGHNA and YSLEER. V lost 0 bases and J lost 3, with 11 bases in between. The CDR3 runs 15 residues. The CDR3 reads CASSQEEGYDYGYTF. In DNA form, the CDR3 reads TGCGCCAGCAGCCAAGAAGAAGGTTACGACTATGGCTACACCTTC.

This clone is a singleton in its sample. The chain uses TRBV29-1 and TRBJ2-5, with 11 bases aligning to TRBD2. Per the germline V gene, CDR1 is SQVTM and CDR2 is ANQGSEA. CDR3 length: 17 amino acids. The V segment lost 3 bases and the J segment 0 bases; nucleotides outside the gene matches: 9. DNA for the CDR3: TGCAGCGTTGATGCTGGCTTAGCGGGAGGGCACCAAGAGACCCAGTACTTC. It translates to CSVDAGLAGGHQETQYF. Together with reference TRBV29-1 and TRBJ2-5, the CDR3 gives the full variable domain: SAVISQKPSRDICQRGTSLTIQCQVDSQVTMMFWYRQQPGQSLTLIATANQGSEATYESGFVIDKFPISRPNLTFSTLTVSNMSPEDSSIYLCSVDAGLAGGHQETQYFGPGTRLLVL.

A few counts support this clone. The chain combines TRBV6-5 with TRBJ1-5; TRBD1 aligns across 7 bases. CDR3 length: 14 amino acids. Looked up from germline, CDR1 is MNHEY and CDR2 is SVGAGI. V lost 5 bases, J lost 3 bases, and 4 bases stayed unmatched. DNA for the CDR3: TGTGCCAGCAGTCCTGGACAGGACAATCAGCCCCAGCATTTT. Its protein is CASSPGQDNQPQHF.

The chain carries TRBV4-3 and TRBJ1-1; D remains ambiguous. Per germline, CDR1 LGHNA and CDR2 YSLEER. This CDR3 comprises 16 residues. V lost 0 bases, J lost 0 bases, and 11 bases lay in between. CDR3 sequence: CASSQDITFMNTEAFF. Here the CDR3 DNA reads TGCGCCAGCAGCCAAGATATTACATTTATGAACACTGAAGCTTTCTTT.

This clone has a single count. This sequence joins TRBV9 and TRBJ1-1; TRBD1 is a possible D gene (6 bases). Germline lookup yields CDR1 SGDLS and CDR2 YYNGEE. The CDR3 loop spans 15 amino acids. V was trimmed by 3 bases and J by 1 base, leaving 13 bases between them. Written as DNA, the CDR3 is TGTGCCAGCAGCGCTTCCGGACAGACGAACACTGAAGCTTTCTTT. It encodes CASSASGQTNTEAFF.

The rearrangement uses TRBV4-1 and TRBJ1-5; 12 bases are a match to TRBD1. V was clipped by 2 bases and J by 8 bases; unmatched bases: 7. This CDR3 is built from 16 residues. Germline V gene sequence: CDR1 MGHRA, CDR2 YSYEKL. CDR3 nucleotide sequence: TGCGCCAGCAGCCAATCCGGGACAGGGGGCGCGGAGCCCCAGCATTTT. Translated: CASSQSGTGGAEPQHF.

This clone was observed once. This chain joins TRBV28 and TRBJ1-5; D call uncertain. Between the trimmed V and J ends, which lost 7 bases and 6 bases, there was a span of 22 bases. Per the germline V gene, CDR1 is MDHEN and CDR2 is SYDVKM. The CDR3 consists of 16 residues. CDR3 sequence: CASIRRKFLGGQPQHF. The CDR3 region has the DNA TGTGCCAGCATTCGGAGGAAGTTCTTGGGCGGTCAGCCCCAGCATTTT. The full variable domain, completed using reference TRBV28 and TRBJ1-5, is DVKVTQSSRYLVKRTGEKVFLECVQDMDHENMFWYRQDPGLGLRLIYFSYDVKMKEKGDIPEGYSVSREKKERFSLILESASTNQTSMYLCASIRRKFLGGQPQHFGDGTRLSIL.